This T cell receptor (beta chain) was identified in a study of T cells after yellow fever vaccination. Study overall: When fractions had low cell numbers, they were prepared with SMART-Seq v4 Ultra Low Input.

Generation of TCR cDNA used 5'RACE template switching (which added a universal primer site and UMIs). A single record per CDR3 protein comes from TCRdb applying MiXCR to the 5' RACE reads. The sample lists about 240,000 distinct CDR3 sequences; approximately 3.6% were seen once. Germline V gives CDR1 DFQATT, CDR2 SNEGSKA (reference sequence). Trimming cost V 6 bases and J 2 bases; bases outside gene matches: 6. The CDR3 totals 13 residues. The sample holds many counts of this clonotype. This receptor was taken from a man aged 18 to 29 who received the YFV17D yellow fever vaccine. The chain joins TRBV20-1 to TRBJ2-7, with TRBD1 identical over 8 bases. The source was PBMCs, collected 15 days after the yellow fever booster vaccination. Written as DNA, the CDR3 is TGCAGTGCCCGGGACAGGATGACCTACGAGCAGTACTTC. It translates to CSARDRMTYEQYF.